The rows below give T cell receptor beta chains drawn from one sample of a study of T cell responses to AZD1222 COVID-19 vaccine. TCRdb's copy holds only in-frame clones and misses some; the assay was immunoSEQ multiplex PCR. The data show over 150,000 clones, around nine tenths seen once. The material sequenced was peripheral blood, taken 28 days after the second AZD1222 dose. These receptor sequences come from an adult who received the AZD1222 COVID-19 vaccine. Each CDR3 is given with its conserved first and last residue.

>TRBV27|12
CASSGRGYGYTF
>TRBV5-5|20
CASSLGGRDGRFFSNQPQHF
>TRBV12-5|17
CASGGPGQGPSYYGYTF
>TRBV3-1/TRBV3-2|11
CASSRSNTIYF
>TRBV19|15
CASRPSGQGPLEQYF
>TRBV5-4|15
CASSLGGGRNTEAFF
>TRBV3-1/TRBV3-2|17
CASSQDSGAGNFYEQYF
>TRBV18|16
CASSPGQGGMNTEAFF
>TRBV5-4|14
CASSLWGSNQPQHF
>TRBV9|18
CASSVVNRRGPYNSPLHF
>TRBV4-3|17
CASSQAYPQRGFNEQFF
>TRBV5-6|15
CASSSQGAGTDTQYF
>TRBV6-2/TRBV6-3|14
CASSSLSDRGQAFF
>TRBV6-5|15
CASTHTGRLSYEQYF
>TRBV2|12
CASRQETDTQYF
>TRBV6-5|15
CASTAGSSFGDGYTF
>TRBV6-1|14
CASSEGGQRNTIYF
>TRBV7-9|13
CASNPGGENIQYF
>TRBV4-1|13
CASSQDLGYGYTF
>TRBV14|11
CASSIVYEQFF
>TRBV6-2/TRBV6-3|12
CASSLGRNTQYF
>TRBV11-2|17
CASSLRHETDLAYEQYF
>TRBV7-6|17
CASSLGGLAGLTDTQYF
>TRBV11-2|16
CASSILAGGLTDTQYF
>TRBV7-2|15
CASSLERRIQETQYF
>TRBV6-4|14
CASVLVLGNYEQYF
>TRBV7-6|14
CASSSLGANTEAFF
>TRBV5-6|15
CASSRGLAGGNEQFF
>TRBV19|15
CASRTSGGVYNEQFF
>TRBV6-5|15
CASSYSGTLGDTQYF
>TRBV2|11
CASREVYGYTF
>TRBV6-5|15
CASSAYVGANYGYTF
>TRBV2|15
CASSEGRTSGNTIYF
>TRBV9|17
CASSVGLGTGPYNEQFF
>TRBV5-4|12
CASSLAGGGYTF
>TRBV6-4|13
CASGGWLSYEQYF
>TRBV30|10
CVSALQPQHF
>TRBV18|14
CASSLQGTLWGYTF
>TRBV7-9|16
CASSRGTGGLNQPQHF
>TRBV6-1|18
CASSEDMGGGGRTDTQYF
>TRBV3-1/TRBV3-2|17
CASSQGVWRSYNSPLHF